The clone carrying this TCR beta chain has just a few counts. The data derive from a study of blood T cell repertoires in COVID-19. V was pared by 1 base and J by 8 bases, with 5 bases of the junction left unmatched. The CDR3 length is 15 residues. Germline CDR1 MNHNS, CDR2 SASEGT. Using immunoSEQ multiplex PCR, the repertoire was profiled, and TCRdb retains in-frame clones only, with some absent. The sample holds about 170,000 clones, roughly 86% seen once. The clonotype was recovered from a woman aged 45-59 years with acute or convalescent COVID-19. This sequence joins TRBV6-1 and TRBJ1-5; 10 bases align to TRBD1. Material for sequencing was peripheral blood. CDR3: CASSEGGQGSEPQHF. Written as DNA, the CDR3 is TGTGCCAGCAGTGAAGGGGGACAGGGGTCGGAGCCCCAGCATTTT.